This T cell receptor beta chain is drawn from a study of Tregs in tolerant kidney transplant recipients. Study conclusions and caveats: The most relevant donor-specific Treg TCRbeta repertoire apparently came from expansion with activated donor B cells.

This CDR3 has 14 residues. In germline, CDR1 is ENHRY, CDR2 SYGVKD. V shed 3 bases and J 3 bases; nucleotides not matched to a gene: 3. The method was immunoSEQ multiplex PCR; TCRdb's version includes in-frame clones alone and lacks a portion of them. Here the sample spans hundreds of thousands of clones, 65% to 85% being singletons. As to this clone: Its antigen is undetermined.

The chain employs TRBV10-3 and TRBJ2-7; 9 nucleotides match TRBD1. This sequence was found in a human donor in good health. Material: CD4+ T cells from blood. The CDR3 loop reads CAISEVGQGYEQYF. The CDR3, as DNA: TGTGCCATCAGTGAAGTGGGACAGGGCTACGAGCAGTACTTC.